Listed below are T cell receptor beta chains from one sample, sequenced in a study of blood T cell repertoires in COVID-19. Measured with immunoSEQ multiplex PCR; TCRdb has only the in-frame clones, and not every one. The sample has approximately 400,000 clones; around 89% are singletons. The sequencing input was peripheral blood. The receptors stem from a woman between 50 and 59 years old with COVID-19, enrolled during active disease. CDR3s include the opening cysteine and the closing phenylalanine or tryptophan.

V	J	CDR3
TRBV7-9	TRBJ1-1	CASTRNRGINDEAFF
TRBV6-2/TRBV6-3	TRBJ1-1	CASSTGHTEAFF
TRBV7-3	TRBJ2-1	CASSSGSYNEQFF
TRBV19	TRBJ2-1	CASRRPAGTGVNNEQFF
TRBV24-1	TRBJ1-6	CATSDLQGRAPLHF
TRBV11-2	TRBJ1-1	CASSLGDSRGVEAFF
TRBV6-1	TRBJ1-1	CASSEERFTEAFF
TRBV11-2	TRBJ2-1	CASSLGSELFF
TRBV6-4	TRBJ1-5	CASSGDRVFQPQHF
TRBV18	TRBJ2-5	CASSPDWRGAETQYF
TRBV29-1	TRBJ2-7	CSVVREPSYEQYF
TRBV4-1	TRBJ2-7	CASALGPHEQYF
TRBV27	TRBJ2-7	CASRVAGGRYYEQYF
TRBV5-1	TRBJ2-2	CASSLFGVGTGELFF
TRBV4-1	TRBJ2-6	CASSYIGQWSSGANVLTF
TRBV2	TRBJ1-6	CASKGWDSPLHF
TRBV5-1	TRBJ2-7	CASRGTGYEQYF
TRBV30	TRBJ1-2	CAWLLTAGQTTNYGYTF
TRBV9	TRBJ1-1	CASTPLGGDLNTEAFF
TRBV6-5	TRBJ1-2	CASNEGQGGGYGYTF
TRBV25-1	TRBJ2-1	CASSEPEGGTYNEQFF
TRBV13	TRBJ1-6	CASSLGQTNSPLHF
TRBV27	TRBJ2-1	CASRPTPGTGTNEQFF
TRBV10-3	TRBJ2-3	CAISEASGETDTQYF
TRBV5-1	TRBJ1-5	CASSPGTGSPQPQHF
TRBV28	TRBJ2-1	CASSSPGWAYNEQFF
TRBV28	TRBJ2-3	CASSLMGMNTQYF
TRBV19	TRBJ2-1	CASSLISRYNEQFF
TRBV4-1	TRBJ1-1	CASSRRQADTEAFF
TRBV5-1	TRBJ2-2	CASSFLQEGTGELFF
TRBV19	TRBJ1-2	CASSIPRQGGYTF
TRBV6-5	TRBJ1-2	CASRLNRGGIGGYTF
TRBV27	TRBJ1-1	CASSLWGGHTEAFF
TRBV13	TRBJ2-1	CASSDISGGSNEQFF
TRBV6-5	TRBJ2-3	CASSFSDTQYF
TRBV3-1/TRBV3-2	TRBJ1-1	CASSYGQGGTEAFF
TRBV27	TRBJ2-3	CASGDRGGTDTQYF
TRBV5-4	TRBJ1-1	CASSFRTGETTEAFF
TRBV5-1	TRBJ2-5	CASSYGQGRETQYF
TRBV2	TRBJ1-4	CASSVLSATNEKLFF
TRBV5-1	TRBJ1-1	CASSRGGWDTEAFF
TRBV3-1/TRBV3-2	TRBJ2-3	CASSPSYAVADTQYF
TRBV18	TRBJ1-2	CASSPNRQANYGYTF
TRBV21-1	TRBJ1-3	CASSKALKIKDRRCCGNTIYF
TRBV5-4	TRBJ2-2	CASSSGQGGYAGELFF
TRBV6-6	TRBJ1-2	CASSQGQAGPYGYTF
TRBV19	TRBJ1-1	CASRATGARDTEAFF
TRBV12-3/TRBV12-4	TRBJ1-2	CASSFPDRVATF
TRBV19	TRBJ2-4	CASSIRHPSIQYF
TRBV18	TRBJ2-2	CASSPDERGVAGELFF
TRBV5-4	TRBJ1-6	CASSSPGQGVLNSPLHF
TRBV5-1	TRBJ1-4	CASSWTANPTNEKLFF
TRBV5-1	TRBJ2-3	CASSLGGGALRTDTQYF
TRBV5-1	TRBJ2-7	CASSATGRNEQYF
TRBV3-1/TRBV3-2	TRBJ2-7	CASGGTGAYEQYF